These T cell receptor beta chains were read from a single sample in a study of control samples from healthy donors and cancer patients. TCRdb keeps only in-frame clones here, not all; method: immunoSEQ multiplex PCR. The sample holds 25,000 to 35,000 clones; roughly 95% are singletons and the top ten take about 6.2%. The sample consisted of blood. The receptors derive from a man in his fifties or sixties in good health. CDR3s leave out the opening cysteine and the closing phenylalanine or tryptophan. The order of the fields is V gene, J gene, CDR3 length, D gene, CDR3 protein. The D gene is left open where the match is weak.

v_gene: TRBV19; j_gene: TRBJ1-1; len: 12; d_gene: TRBD1; CDR3aa: ASSVDRVNTEAF
v_gene: TRBV10-3; j_gene: TRBJ1-2; len: 12; d_gene: TRBD1; CDR3aa: AIAAVGGHYGYT
v_gene: TRBV7-9; j_gene: TRBJ1-6; len: 12; d_gene: -; CDR3aa: ASSPGAPNSPLH
v_gene: TRBV28; j_gene: TRBJ2-6; len: 18; d_gene: TRBD2; CDR3aa: ASRLRAGSGARSGANVLT
v_gene: TRBV19; j_gene: TRBJ2-2; len: 12; d_gene: TRBD2; CDR3aa: ASSVAGGTGELF
v_gene: TRBV11-2; j_gene: TRBJ1-2; len: 13; d_gene: -; CDR3aa: ASSLDSAGLYGYT
v_gene: TRBV7-9; j_gene: TRBJ2-5; len: 10; d_gene: -; CDR3aa: ASRALHMGQY
v_gene: TRBV5-4; j_gene: TRBJ1-3; len: 14; d_gene: -; CDR3aa: ASSPPGASSGNTIY
v_gene: TRBV9; j_gene: TRBJ2-3; len: 14; d_gene: -; CDR3aa: ASSGLSGRSTDTQY
v_gene: TRBV5-5; j_gene: TRBJ1-1; len: 11; d_gene: -; CDR3aa: ASSFGGGTEAF
v_gene: TRBV5-5; j_gene: TRBJ1-2; len: 12; d_gene: -; CDR3aa: ASSFQERDYGYT
v_gene: TRBV7-2; j_gene: TRBJ1-1; len: 11; d_gene: -; CDR3aa: ASSLERRGEAF
v_gene: TRBV3-1/TRBV3-2; j_gene: TRBJ2-3; len: 14; d_gene: TRBD2; CDR3aa: ASSLPTAGGLDTQY
v_gene: TRBV19; j_gene: TRBJ1-1; len: 14; d_gene: -; CDR3aa: ASSIGARGRNTEAF
v_gene: TRBV30; j_gene: TRBJ1-6; len: 12; d_gene: -; CDR3aa: AWSVHQVNSPLH
v_gene: TRBV28; j_gene: TRBJ1-5; len: 13; d_gene: -; CDR3aa: ASKAPGVSNQPQH